The present T cell receptor (beta chain) was sequenced within a study of blood T cell repertoires in COVID-19. On the study more broadly: The study drew acute and convalescent COVID-19 samples from the United States, Italy and Spain. T cells, B-cell-depleted T cells, or PBMCs provided the cDNA or gDNA that served as material.

Trimming removed 5 bases at V and 4 bases at J, with 17 bases between. CDR3 size: 15 residues. Germline V gene sequence: CDR1 MNHEY, CDR2 SMNVEV (reference sequence). Authors' processing steps: Amplified reference gene primers provided the basis for estimating nucleated cell counts. Profiling relied on immunoSEQ multiplex PCR, and the TCRdb table lists in-frame clones only, not all of them. D and trimming come from the DNA, and the V and J calls and clone size come from that table. The sample shows over 100,000 clones, 70% to 90% of them seen only once. The rearrangement links TRBV27 to TRBJ1-2; possibly TRBD1 for D (5 bases). The sequence came from a human donor in a cohort sampled during active COVID-19. Sequenced sample: peripheral blood. This CDR3 reads CASSPGMASLYGYTF. The CDR3 DNA reads TGTGCCAGCAGTCCAGGGATGGCCTCCCTCTATGGCTACACCTTC.